A single sample gave rise to the 5 T cell receptor beta chains below, sequenced in a study of T-cell memory formation after mild COVID-19. TCRdb re-derived calls from the 5' RACE reads in MiXCR, one entry per CDR3 protein. The sample has approximately 490,000 distinct CDR3 sequences, roughly 22% seen once. The sample consisted of PBMCs or a T cell subset sorted from them (not recorded which). All receptors derive from an adult woman who had mild COVID-19 (a few samples of this study predate the infection). Cell type and time point are not known.

The chain couples TRBV19 to TRBJ2-2; the match to TRBD2 covers 7 bases. The CDR3 extends over 15 amino acids. After removal of 7 bases from V and 3 bases from J, the junction contained 8 bases not matched to a gene. CDR1 LNHDA and CDR2 SQIVND come from the germline V gene (reference sequence). The CDR3 DNA reads as TGTGCCAGTAAACGACTAGCAGATCACACCGGGGAGCTGTTTTTT. Protein: CASKRLADHTGELFF.

The rearrangement joins TRBV5-1 to TRBJ1-5, with TRBD1 matching 10 bases. CDR1 is SGHRS, CDR2 YFSETQ, per germline. This CDR3 has 16 amino acids. The J segment lost 6 bases and the V segment lost 4 bases, leaving 10 bases of the junction unmatched. CDR3 DNA sequence: TGCGCCAGCAGCCCTTTGGGACAGGGGAGTACTCAGCCCCAGCATTTT. Translating it yields CASSPLGQGSTQPQHF.

This sequence joins TRBV11-2 and TRBJ2-7, with TRBD1 matching over 7 bases. The V and J ends lost 5 bases and 3 bases, in that order; junction bases with no gene match: 19. CDR1 is SGHAT and CDR2 is FQNNGV in the germline V gene. The CDR3 runs to 18 residues. CDR3 DNA: TGTGCCAGCAGCCCGCGACAGGGAGCCAATATGCGATTCTACGAGCAGTACTTC. This translates into CASSPRQGANMRFYEQYF.

This clonotype was counted between two and nine times. This rearrangement joins TRBV6-1 to TRBJ2-1, with 13 bases aligning to TRBD2. V shed 7 bases and J 7 bases; nucleotides not matched to a gene: 7. The CDR3 consists of 15 residues. In germline, CDR1 is MNHNS, CDR2 SASEGT. CDR3 sequence: CASTTTSGGGNEQFF. For the CDR3, the DNA is TGTGCCAGCACTACAACTAGCGGGGGGGGTAATGAGCAGTTCTTC.

The chain carries TRBV20-1 and TRBJ1-6; D is perhaps TRBD1 (6 bases). Germline CDR1 reads DFQATT; CDR2 reads SNEGSKA (reference sequence). CDR3 length equals 15 residues. With 5 bases removed from V and 3 bases from J, the gap between germline ends came to 14 bases. The CDR3, as DNA: TGCAGTGCTCCCAAAAGGGGACACTATAATTCACCCCTCCACTTT. Its protein is CSAPKRGHYNSPLHF.